This TCR beta chain came from a study of Ad26.COV2.S vaccination and SARS-CoV-2 variants. Turning to the study itself: Dosing was one shot or two shots 56 days apart.

About this clone itself: Its target is not known.

Study conclusions and caveats: Post-vaccination breadth of spike-specific CD8+ and CD4+ T cell responses was reportedly substantial.

Generated by immunoSEQ multiplex PCR, the TCRdb table keeps only in-frame clones and is missing some. The data show about 480,000 clones, around nine tenths seen once. Treatment defined: 15 to 20 received Ad26.COV2.S at low or high dose, single or two shots; roughly five received placebo; per-sample allocation not given. At day 63 after the first vaccine or placebo injection, samples were drawn. The germline V and J ends were trimmed by 3 bases and 6 bases, with 6 bases remaining between them. Germline V gene sequence: CDR1 SGHDT, CDR2 YYEEEE. The CDR3 has 11 residues. This chain links TRBV5-6 with TRBJ1-2; no reliable D call. The input for sequencing was peripheral blood, taken in a trial of Ad26.COV2.S vaccine versus placebo. The TCR comes from a person aged 18-60 years who received the Ad26.COV2.S COVID-19 vaccine or a placebo. CDR3 residues: CASSSNDGYTF. In DNA form, the CDR3 reads TGTGCCAGCAGCTCCAACGATGGCTACACCTTC.